This entry describes one TCR beta chain. The antigen remains undetermined. This sample is drawn from a study of cytomegalovirus exposure and HLA in healthy donors. Whole-study findings and limits: The majority of CMV-associated TCR beta chains were reported as apparently HLA-restricted in a later analysis.

Germline CDR1 SGHRS, CDR2 YFSETQ. The CDR3 length is 21 residues. The V segment lost 6 bases and the J segment 4 bases; nucleotides outside the gene matches: 29. Vbeta (60) and Jbeta (13) primers were used in the PCR. Measured with immunoSEQ multiplex PCR; TCRdb has only the in-frame clones, and not every one. The table includes over 95,000 clones, roughly 67% detected once. The sample taken for sequencing was PBMCs. The chain employs TRBV5-1 and TRBJ2-7, with 9 bases aligning to TRBD1. This sequence was found in a man aged 18 to 30 in good health and CMV-seropositive. The CDR3 is CASTTGGSEGALYLLIYEQYF. CDR3 sequence (DNA): TGCGCCAGCACTACAGGGGGCAGTGAAGGCGCTCTTTATCTTCTGATTTACGAGCAGTACTTC.